This T cell receptor (beta chain) was sequenced in a study of T cells in tuberculosis. Study context: A South African cohort included IGRA-negative adolescents, latently infected IGRA-positive adolescents and adults with active tuberculosis. Notes on the study in general: Active tuberculosis cases were adults; controls were adolescents. GMM-specific TCRs were nearer to active tuberculosis alpha repertoires, suggesting expansion.

As to this clone: What it binds is not known.

Assay: immunoSEQ multiplex PCR; the TCRdb copy retains only in-frame clones and omits some. The sample has about 30,000 clones; roughly 95% are singletons. This CDR3 contains 15 residues. V lost 6 bases to trimming and J lost 5 bases; unmatched junction nucleotides: 3. Germline V lookup: CDR1 MGHRA, CDR2 YSYEKL. The chain carries TRBV4-1 and TRBJ2-1, with 14 positions matching TRBD2. This clonotype originated in a donor between 5 and 29 years old with latent tuberculosis or without tuberculosis infection. Sequencing used PBMCs. In nucleotides, the CDR3 is TGCGCCAGCAGGGGGGGACTAGCGGGAGACAATGAGCAGTTCTTC. Amino acids: CASRGGLAGDNEQFF.